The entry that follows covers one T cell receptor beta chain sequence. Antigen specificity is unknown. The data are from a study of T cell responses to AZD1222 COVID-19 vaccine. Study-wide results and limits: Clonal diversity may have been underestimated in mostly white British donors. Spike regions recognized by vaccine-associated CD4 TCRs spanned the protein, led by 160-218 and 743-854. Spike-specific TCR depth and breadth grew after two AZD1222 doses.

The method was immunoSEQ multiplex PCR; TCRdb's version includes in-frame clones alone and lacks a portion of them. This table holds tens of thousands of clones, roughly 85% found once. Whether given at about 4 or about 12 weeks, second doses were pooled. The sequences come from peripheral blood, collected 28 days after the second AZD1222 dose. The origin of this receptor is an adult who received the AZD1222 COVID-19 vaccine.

CDR3 sequence: CASSRDRESYGYTF. CDR3 nucleotides: TGTGCCAGCTCACGGGACAGGGAGAGCTATGGCTACACCTTC. V and J are TRBV18 and TRBJ1-2; 9 nucleotides match TRBD1. Germline CDR1 and CDR2: KGHSH and LQKENI. The CDR3 length is 14 residues. V gave up 4 bases and J gave up 4 bases; unmatched junction bases: 4.